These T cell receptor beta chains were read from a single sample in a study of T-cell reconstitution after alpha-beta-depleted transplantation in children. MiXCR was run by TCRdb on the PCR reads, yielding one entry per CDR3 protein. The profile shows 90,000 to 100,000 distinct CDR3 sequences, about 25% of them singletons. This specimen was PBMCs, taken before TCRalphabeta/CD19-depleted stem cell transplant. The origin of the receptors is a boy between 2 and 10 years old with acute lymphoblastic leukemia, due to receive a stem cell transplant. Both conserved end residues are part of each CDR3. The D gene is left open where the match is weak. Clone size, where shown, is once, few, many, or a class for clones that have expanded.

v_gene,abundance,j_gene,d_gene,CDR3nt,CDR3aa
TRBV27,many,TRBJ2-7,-,TGTGCCAGCAGTTTCCAACTAGCTAGCTCCTACGAGCAGTACTTC,CASSFQLASSYEQYF
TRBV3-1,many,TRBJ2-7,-,TGTGCCAGCAGCCAAGGGCCCTACGAGCAGTACTTC,CASSQGPYEQYF
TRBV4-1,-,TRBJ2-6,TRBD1,TGCGCCAGCAGCCAAACTTCGACAGGGTCTGGGGCCAACGTCCTGACTTTC,CASSQTSTGSGANVLTF
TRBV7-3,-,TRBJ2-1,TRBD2,TGTGCCTGCACCACGACTAGCAGGAGCCGGGAGCAGTTCTTC,CACTTTSRSREQFF
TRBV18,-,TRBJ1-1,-,TGTGCCAGCTCACCAAAGATCGAGATTTTGAACACTGAAGCTTTCTTT,CASSPKIEILNTEAFF
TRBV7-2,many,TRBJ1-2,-,TGTGCCAGCAGTCTAGAGCGCAGGGTCGGCTCCTATGGCTACACCTTC,CASSLERRVGSYGYTF
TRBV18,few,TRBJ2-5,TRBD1,TGTGCCAGCTCACCACGGACAGGGAGCTTTGGAGAGACCCAGTACTTC,CASSPRTGSFGETQYF
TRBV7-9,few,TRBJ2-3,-,TGTGCCAGCAGCTTAGCGGAGGGTAAGGATACGCAGTATTTT,CASSLAEGKDTQYF
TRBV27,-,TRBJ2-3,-,TGTGCCAGCAAGGGGGCAGATACGCAGTATTTT,CASKGADTQYF
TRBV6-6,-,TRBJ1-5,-,TGTGCCAGCAGTTCCAAGGAACGTCAGCCCCAGCATTTT,CASSSKERQPQHF
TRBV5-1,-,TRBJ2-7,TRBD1,TGCGCCAGCAGCCCAGACAGGGCGGTAACCTACGAGCAGTACTTC,CASSPDRAVTYEQYF
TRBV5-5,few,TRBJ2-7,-,TGTGCCAGCAGCCCCCAGGAGAGCTCCTACGAGCAGTACTTC,CASSPQESSYEQYF
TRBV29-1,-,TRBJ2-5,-,TGCAGCGTCGTCGACTGGAAACAAGAGACCCAGTACTTC,CSVVDWKQETQYF
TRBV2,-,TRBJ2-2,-,TGTGCCAGCAGTGAATCAATCGACACCGGGGAGCTGTTTTTT,CASSESIDTGELFF
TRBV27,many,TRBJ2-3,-,TGTGCCAGCAGTCCTCGGGACACCGGTAGAACAGATACGCAGTATTTT,CASSPRDTGRTDTQYF
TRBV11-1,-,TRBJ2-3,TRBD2,TGTGCCAGCAGCTTAGGGCGGACTATGGTAGCGGGATTCGGCACAGATACGCAGTATTTT,CASSLGRTMVAGFGTDTQYF
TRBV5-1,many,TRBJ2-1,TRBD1,TGCGCCACCGGGACAGGGGACAACAATGAGCAGTTCTTC,CATGTGDNNEQFF
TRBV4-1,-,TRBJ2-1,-,TGCGCCAGCAGCCAAGATGGACGGGACTCTTCCTACAATGAGCAGTTCTTC,CASSQDGRDSSYNEQFF
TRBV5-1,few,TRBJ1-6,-,TGCGCCAGCAGCTTGGCGGGGAGCTCCTATAATTCACCCCTCCACTTT,CASSLAGSSYNSPLHF
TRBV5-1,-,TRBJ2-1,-,TGCGCCAGCAGGGCCGGGCTCTACAATGAGCAGTTCTTC,CASRAGLYNEQFF
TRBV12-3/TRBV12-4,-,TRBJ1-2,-,TGTGCCAGCAGTTTGCCGGGAGTCGACTATGGCTACACCTTC,CASSLPGVDYGYTF
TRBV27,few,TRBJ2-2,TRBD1,TGTGCCAGCGGCCGACAGGGACAGGGGGCCGGGGAGCTGTTTTTT,CASGRQGQGAGELFF
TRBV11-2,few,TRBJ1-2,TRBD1,TGTGCCAGCAGCTCAACTACAGGGGGATATGGCTACACCTTC,CASSSTTGGYGYTF
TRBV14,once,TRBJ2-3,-,TGTGCCAGCAGCCAAGAGGTCAGGGGCACAGATACGCAGTATTTT,CASSQEVRGTDTQYF
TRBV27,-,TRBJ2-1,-,TGTGCCAGCAGTTTATCGAGGGGAAACTACAATGAGCAGTTCTTC,CASSLSRGNYNEQFF
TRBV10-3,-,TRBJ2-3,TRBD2,TGTGCCACCTCACTAGCGGGCACAGATACGCAGTATTTT,CATSLAGTDTQYF
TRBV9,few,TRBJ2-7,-,TGTGCCAGCAGCGTACGTGGTCTGGGTGAGCAGTACTTC,CASSVRGLGEQYF
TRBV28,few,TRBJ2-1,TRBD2,TGTGCCAGCAGCCCTCGGGCTAGCGGGAACGATGAGCAGTTCTTC,CASSPRASGNDEQFF
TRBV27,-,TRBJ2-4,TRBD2,TGTGCCAGCAGTTTCTCCCGGGGTAGCGGGCCCAAAAACATTCAGTACTTC,CASSFSRGSGPKNIQYF
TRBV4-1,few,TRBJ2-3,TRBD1,TGCGCCAGCAGCAACGACGGACAGGGGGCTGGAGATACGCAGTATTTT,CASSNDGQGAGDTQYF
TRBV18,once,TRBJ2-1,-,TGTGCCAGCTCACCACGGATCCGGGAGCTTGTTGAGCAGTTCTTC,CASSPRIRELVEQFF
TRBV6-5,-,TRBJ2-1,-,TGTGCCAGCGGAACTGGGAACAATGAGCAGTTCTTC,CASGTGNNEQFF